The 11 T cell receptor beta chains presented below share a single source sample, sequenced in a study of blood T cell repertoires in COVID-19. Clones were sequenced by immunoSEQ multiplex PCR, and TCRdb holds only the in-frame ones, with some missing. The sample holds roughly 260,000 clones, almost 90% seen once. Sequenced sample: peripheral blood. The receptors derive from a woman aged 25 to 39 with COVID-19, enrolled during active disease.

V gene TRBV28 combines with J gene TRBJ1-2, with D maybe TRBD1 (5 bases). Germline V gene sequence: CDR1 MDHEN, CDR2 SYDVKM. CDR3 length: 12 amino acids. Trimming stripped 5 bases from V and 8 bases from J, with 12 bases between. This chain's CDR3 is CASSRQTRGYTF. CDR3 in DNA: TGTGCCAGCAGTCGACAGACGAGGGGCTACACCTTC.

The chain joins TRBV6-4 to TRBJ2-3; 12 bases line up with TRBD2. Germline lookup yields CDR1 MRHNA and CDR2 SNTAGT. This CDR3 region has 19 residues. For the CDR3, the DNA is TGTGAAAAGTTGGGCGAGGGACTAGCGGGTCTCTGTAGCACAGATACGCAGTATTTT. It translates to CEKLGEGLAGLCSTDTQYF.

This clone came up once. V and J are TRBV6-4 and TRBJ2-3; D perhaps matches TRBD2 (5 bases). The CDR3 is 14 residues long. Germline V gives CDR1 MRHNA, CDR2 SNTAGT. V was shortened by 2 bases and J by 6 bases, with 12 bases between the two germline ends. The chain's CDR3 is CASSDMGSSDTQYF. DNA of the CDR3: TGTGCCAGCAGTGACATGGGGAGTTCCGATACGCAGTATTTT.

The chain carries TRBV15 and TRBJ2-7; a possible D gene is TRBD2 (6 bases). This CDR3 region has 14 residues. Trimming left V 5 bases short and J 6 bases short, with 17 bases between. Germline V lookup: CDR1 LNHNV, CDR2 YYDKDF (reference sequence). The CDR3 DNA sequence: TGTGCCACCAGCGAGGGCCTCTGGAGGGGCGAGCAGTACTTC. Encoded protein: CATSEGLWRGEQYF.

As DNA, the CDR3 is TGCGCCAGCGAGGGCGGGAGTGGTGTCGGGGAGCTGTTTTTT. Translated, it gives CASEGGSGVGELFF. The chain has TRBV5-1 and TRBJ2-2, with 7 bases matching TRBD2. The CDR3 covers 14 residues. J gave up 7 bases and V 7 bases, and 10 bases lay outside the gene matches. Per the germline V gene, CDR1 is SGHRS and CDR2 is YFSETQ. The variable domain in full, with the rest retrieved from reference TRBV5-1 and TRBJ2-2, is KAGVTQTPRYLIKTRGQQVTLSCSPISGHRSVSWYQQTPGQGLQFLFEYFSETQRNKGNFPGRFSGRQFSNSRSEMNVSTLELGDSALYLCASEGGSGVGELFFGEGSRLTVL.

The chain has TRBV7-9 and TRBJ1-1, with D maybe TRBD1 (5 bases). The germline V and J ends were trimmed by 3 bases and 8 bases, with 13 bases remaining between them. From germline, CDR1 is SEHNR and CDR2 FQNEAQ (reference sequence). The CDR3 contains 13 residues. CDR3 DNA sequence: TGTGCCAGCAGCTTCCGGGACTTGGGCGAAGCTTTCTTT. Translating it yields CASSFRDLGEAFF.

V and J are TRBV12-5 and TRBJ1-1; maybe TRBD1 (5 bases). The CDR3 runs to 14 residues. Trimming took 9 bases from V and 3 from J, leaving 17 bases between them. Germline lookup yields CDR1 LGHNT and CDR2 FRNRAP. The CDR3 protein is CASRRGGLDTEAFF. The DNA for the CDR3 is TGTGCTAGCAGAAGGGGAGGGTTGGACACTGAAGCTTTCTTT.

The V call is TRBV6-2 or TRBV6-3, the J call TRBJ2-5; no definite D call. This CDR3 region has 12 residues. The V end was cut by 2 bases, the J end by 9 bases, with 10 bases between. Looked up from germline, CDR1 is MNHEY and CDR2 is SVGEGT. The CDR3 DNA is TGTGCCAGCAGTTACGCTTCACTGGCCCAGTACTTC. This translates into CASSYASLAQYF.

This chain links TRBV28 with TRBJ2-7, with a tentative D call TRBD1 (6 bases). This CDR3 has 12 residues. V dropped 8 bases and J dropped 4 bases, with 12 bases sitting between them. Germline CDR1 reads MDHEN; CDR2 reads SYDVKM. The CDR3 is CASLGTQYEQYF. CDR3 DNA sequence: TGTGCCAGCCTCGGGACACAGTACGAGCAGTACTTC.

This chain links TRBV19 with TRBJ2-7, with D possibly TRBD2 on 6 matching bases. CDR1 and CDR2 from the germline V gene are LNHDA and SQIVND (reference sequence). V dropped 9 bases and J dropped 5 bases, with 17 bases sitting between them. The CDR3 contains 13 residues. The CDR3 DNA reads as TGTGCCAGCCAAAGCCAGGCGGGGCACGAGCAGTACTTC. Protein product: CASQSQAGHEQYF.

The chain recombines TRBV7-9 with TRBJ2-7; no clear D. Germline CDR1 is SEHNR and CDR2 is FQNEAQ (reference sequence). This CDR3 has 12 residues. The V and J ends lost 2 bases and 10 bases respectively, with 12 bases between them. The DNA of the CDR3 is TGTGCCAGCAGCTTAACAGACCCCGCCCAGTACTTC. It codes for CASSLTDPAQYF.